This TCR beta chain was captured in a study of identical twins. CDR3 length equals 14 residues. CDR1 and CDR2 from the germline V gene are SQVTM and ANQGSEA. V was cut by 7 bases and J by 0 bases, with 16 bases left in between. Overall study results and limits: Models predicted too little out-of-frame TCR alpha sharing in monozygotic twins. Insertion counts were lower in abundant cord blood beta clonotypes, a trend that memory repertoires did not show. Within twin pairs, the out-of-frame alpha sequences they shared showed excess low generation probability.

Through template switching, a universal primer site was introduced, and the cDNA contained unique molecular identifiers. TCRdb processed the 5' RACE reads anew with MiXCR; each CDR3 protein has one entry. The table includes about 890,000 distinct CDR3 sequences, 10% to 15% detected once. With regard to this clonotype: Its antigen is currently unknown.

These same records also appear under a second study, on yellow fever vaccine responses in identical twins.

This clonotype originated in a woman aged 18 to 35 in good health. The sequenced material came from PBMCs. This rearrangement joins TRBV29-1 to TRBJ2-7; maybe TRBD2 (6 bases). The DNA of the CDR3 is TGCAGCGGAGTCAGAGCGGGCAGCTCCTACGAGCAGTACTTC. Protein sequence: CSGVRAGSSYEQYF.